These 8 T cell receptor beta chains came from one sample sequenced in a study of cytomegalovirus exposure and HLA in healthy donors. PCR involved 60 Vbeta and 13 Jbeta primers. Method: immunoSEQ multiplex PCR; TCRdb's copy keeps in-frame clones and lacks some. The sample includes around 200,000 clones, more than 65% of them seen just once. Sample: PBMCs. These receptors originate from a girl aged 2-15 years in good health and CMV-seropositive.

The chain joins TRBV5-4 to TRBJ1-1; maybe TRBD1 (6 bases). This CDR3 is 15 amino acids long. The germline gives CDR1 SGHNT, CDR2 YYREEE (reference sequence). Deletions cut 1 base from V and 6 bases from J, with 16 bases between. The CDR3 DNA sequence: TGTGCCAGCAGCTTGAGGGGGGGGAGGGTTTCTGAAGCTTTCTTT. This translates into CASSLRGGRVSEAFF.

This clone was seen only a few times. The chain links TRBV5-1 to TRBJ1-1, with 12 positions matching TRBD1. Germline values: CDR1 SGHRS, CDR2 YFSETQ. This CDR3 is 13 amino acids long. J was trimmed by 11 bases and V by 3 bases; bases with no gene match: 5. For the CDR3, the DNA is TGCGCCAGCAGCTGGGGGACAGGGGGCTGGGCTTTCTTT. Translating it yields CASSWGTGGWAFF.

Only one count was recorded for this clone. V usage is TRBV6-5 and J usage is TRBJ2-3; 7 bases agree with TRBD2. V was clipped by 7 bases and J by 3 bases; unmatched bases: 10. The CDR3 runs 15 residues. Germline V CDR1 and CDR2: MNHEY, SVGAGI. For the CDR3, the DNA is TGTGCCAGCACCCGGGGAGGGTTGGGGACAGATACGCAGTATTTT. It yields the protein CASTRGGLGTDTQYF.

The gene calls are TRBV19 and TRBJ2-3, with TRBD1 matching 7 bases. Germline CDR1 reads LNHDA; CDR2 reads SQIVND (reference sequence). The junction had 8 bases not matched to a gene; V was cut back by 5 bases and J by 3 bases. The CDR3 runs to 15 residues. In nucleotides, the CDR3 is TGTGCCAGTAGTCCAGACAGGGTATATACAGATACGCAGTATTTT. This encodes CASSPDRVYTDTQYF.

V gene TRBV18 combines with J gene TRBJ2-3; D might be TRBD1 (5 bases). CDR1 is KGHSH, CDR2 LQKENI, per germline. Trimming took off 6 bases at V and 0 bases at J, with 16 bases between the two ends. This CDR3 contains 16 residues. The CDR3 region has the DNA TGTGCCAGCTCGCCAATACAGGTCAGAAGCACAGATACGCAGTATTTT. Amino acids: CASSPIQVRSTDTQYF.

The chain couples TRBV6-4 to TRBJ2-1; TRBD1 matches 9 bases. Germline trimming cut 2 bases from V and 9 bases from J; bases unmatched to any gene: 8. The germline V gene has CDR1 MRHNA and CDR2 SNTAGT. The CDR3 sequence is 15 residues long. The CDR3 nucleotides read TGTGCCAGCAGTGACGTAGGACAGGGGCTAGGTGAGCAGTTCTTC. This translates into CASSDVGQGLGEQFF.

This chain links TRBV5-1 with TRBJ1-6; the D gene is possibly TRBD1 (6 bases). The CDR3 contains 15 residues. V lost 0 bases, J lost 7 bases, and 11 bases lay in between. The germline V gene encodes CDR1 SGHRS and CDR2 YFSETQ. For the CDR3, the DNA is TGCGCCAGCAGCTTGGAATTCAGGGGAAATTCACCCCTCCACTTT. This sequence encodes CASSLEFRGNSPLHF. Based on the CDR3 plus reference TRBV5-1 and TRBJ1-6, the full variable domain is KAGVTQTPRYLIKTRGQQVTLSCSPISGHRSVSWYQQTPGQGLQFLFEYFSETQRNKGNFPGRFSGRQFSNSRSEMNVSTLELGDSALYLCASSLEFRGNSPLHFGNGTRLTVT.

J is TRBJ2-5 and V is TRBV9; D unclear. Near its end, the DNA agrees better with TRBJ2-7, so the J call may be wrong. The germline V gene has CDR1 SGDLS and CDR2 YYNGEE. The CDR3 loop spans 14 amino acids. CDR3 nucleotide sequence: TGTGCCAGCAGCCCCCGGGTCAGTTCCTACGAGCAGTACTTC. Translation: CASSPRVSSYEQYF.